This T cell receptor (beta chain) appears in the sequencing data of a study of T cells during gluten challenge in celiac disease (dated by TCRdb to 2017 to 2019). The study in broad terms: Blood was collected at baseline, day 6 and day 14 of the challenge, whereas duodenal biopsies were collected at baseline and day 14. Single-cell libraries were sequenced paired-end 250 bp and bulk libraries paired-end 300 bp on the Illumina MiSeq.

The library was obtained by 5' RACE. The instrument given in TCRdb is Illumina MiSeq. A modified SMART protocol was used to prepare the bulk TCR libraries. For the original study's pipeline: Reads were preprocessed with selected pRESTO steps, and V, D, J genes and CDR3 junctions were assigned with IMGT/HighV-QUEST. A bulk sequence was kept only when it showed up in at least two replicates with 10 or more cumulative reads. In samples containing more than 20 cells, repertoire diversity was estimated using an undersampling-corrected Shannon index. The public sequencing data were trimmed at Q25 with fastp and processed into clonotypes with MiXCR by TCRdb, which kept only in-frame beta chains. Entries that share a CDR3 protein sequence are merged under the most common genes and DNA. The V and J calls reflect TCRdb's pipeline rather than the authors' work. This sample is represented by roughly 120 distinct CDR3 sequences; around 4.4% of them were singletons. Of the sample, around 45% falls within the top ten clones.

Findings and caveats that apply to the study as a whole: Across the 7 patients, roughly 11-44% of single-cell TCR-alpha/beta clonotypes seen at the latest time point had also been present at baseline, compared with roughly 51-56% in the bulk data. Only 2 patients with many gluten-specific T cells had their challenge samples analyzed by bulk sequencing. Increased clonal expansion on day 6 was shown by a lower sample-corrected Shannon diversity of circulating gluten-specific T cells. Gluten-specific T cells in the circulation reached a peak on day 6, and the day-6 repertoire appeared to be made up largely of expanded preexisting memory clonotypes.

In the germline V gene (reference sequence), CDR1 corresponds to LNHDA and CDR2 to SQIVND. The CDR3 covers 16 residues, taking in both the cysteine and the phenylalanine. The entry retains the CDR3 DNA only, 48 bases that are in frame from base 1. Trimming removed 5 bases from V and 6 bases from J; the gene matches leave 13 bases unexplained. Points on this clonotype: Per-base qualities were not stored, and no clone one base away is much larger.

A 14-day oral dietary gluten challenge was undertaken by treated celiac disease patients on a gluten-free diet so that recall of gluten-specific T cells could be studied. For lamina propria, live cells were gated as tetramer-binding CD3+ CD8- CD4+ T cells, with CD11c, CD14, CD15, CD19 and CD56 cells excluded. Sorting was performed on an Aria II cell sorter as single cells, and bulk sorting was additionally performed when tetramer-positive cells were relatively numerous. At baseline and again on day 14, several duodenal biopsies were taken from each challenged patient. To produce cryopreserved lamina propria cell suspensions, biopsies were stripped of epithelium with EDTA, digested with collagenase, homogenized and filtered. Before tetramer-binding CD4+ T cells were sorted, thawed cells were stained with a pool of PE-conjugated HLA-DQ:gluten tetramers presenting immunodominant gluten epitopes.

In this chain, TRBV19 is recombined with TRBJ2-3; TRBD1 aligns with 8 central bases. Sequenced here: gluten-specific CD4+ T cells sorted from the duodenum using tetramers, sampled at baseline or on day 14 of gluten challenge (not recorded which). The sequence derives from a female donor with celiac disease. The sequenced DNA is TGTGCCAGTAGTCCCCGGACAGGGTGGGCAACCGATACGCAGTATTTT. This translates into CASSPRTGWATDTQYF.